A single sample is the source of the 24 T cell receptor beta chains below, sequenced in a study of cytomegalovirus exposure and HLA in healthy donors. PCR amplification relied on 60 Vbeta primers (plus 13 Jbeta primers). The method was immunoSEQ multiplex PCR; TCRdb's version includes in-frame clones alone and lacks a portion of them. Of about 150,000 clones listed, roughly three quarters were seen once; the top ten hold around 14%. Sequencing was performed on PBMCs. The source is a woman aged 40 to 49 in good health and CMV-seronegative.

In DNA form, the CDR3 reads TGTGCCAGCAGAGAAACTAGCGGGGGGCCCTACAATGAGCAGTTCTTC. Its protein is CASRETSGGPYNEQFF. The gene calls are TRBV28 and TRBJ2-1; TRBD2 agrees at 12 bases. The V segment lost 6 bases and the J segment 2 bases; nucleotides outside the gene matches: 5. Germline loops: CDR1 MDHEN, CDR2 SYDVKM. This CDR3 has 16 amino acids.

The CDR3 DNA sequence: TGTGCCAGCAGCTCACTAGCGGGAGAGTTCCCCAATGAGCAGTTCTTC. Its protein is CASSSLAGEFPNEQFF. The V and J genes are TRBV7-6 and TRBJ2-1; 11 bases map to TRBD2. CDR3 length: 16 residues. V lost 4 bases and J lost 6; bases outside the gene matches: 8. Per the germline V gene, CDR1 is SGHVS and CDR2 is FNYEAQ.

This rearrangement joins TRBV7-7 to TRBJ2-5; 7 bases align to TRBD1. The CDR3 length is 14 residues. V trimming: 5 bases; J trimming: 13 bases; junction bases outside the gene matches: 16. Germline V gives CDR1 SSHAT, CDR2 FNYEAQ (reference sequence). CDR3 amino acids: CASSPAGGSRSLYF. The CDR3 DNA sequence: TGTGCCAGCAGCCCCGCAGGGGGAAGCAGGAGTCTGTACTTC.

Here the CDR3 reads CASSDGLAGADTQYF. Here the CDR3 DNA reads TGCGCCAGCAGCGACGGACTAGCGGGGGCAGATACGCAGTATTTT. The V and J genes are TRBV5-1 and TRBJ2-3; 13 bases match TRBD2. V lost 4 bases to trimming and J lost 4 bases; unmatched junction nucleotides: 3. The CDR3 runs 15 residues. Per the germline V gene, CDR1 is SGHRS and CDR2 is YFSETQ.

This sequence joins TRBV28 and TRBJ1-1, with D possibly matching TRBD1 (6 bases). Germline V gives CDR1 MDHEN, CDR2 SYDVKM. The V end lost 5 bases, the J end lost 0 bases, and 10 bases lay between the germline ends. This CDR3 region has 14 residues. The CDR3 DNA sequence: TGTGCCAGCAGTCCGACAGGCATGAACACTGAAGCTTTCTTT. Translating gives CASSPTGMNTEAFF.

The chain joins TRBV11-3 to TRBJ2-7; possibly TRBD2 for D (5 bases). CDR3 length: 13 amino acids. Germline V gene data show CDR1 as SGHNT and CDR2 as YENEEA. V was shortened by 8 bases and J by 2 bases, with 13 bases between the two germline ends. CDR3 amino acids: CASGMMEAYEQYF. CDR3 sequence (DNA): TGTGCCAGCGGGATGATGGAGGCCTACGAGCAGTACTTC.

The V and J genes are TRBV30 and TRBJ1-5; possibly TRBD1 for D (6 bases). V lost 3 bases and J 5 bases, leaving 11 bases between the germline ends. Germline CDR1 GTSNPN, CDR2 SVGIG (reference sequence). This CDR3 spans 13 amino acids. This CDR3 reads CAWSTSGDQPQHF. For the CDR3, the DNA is TGTGCCTGGAGCACATCAGGGGATCAGCCCCAGCATTTT.

The chain has TRBV11-3 and TRBJ1-4; TRBD1 might be the D (5 bases). Germline CDR1 reads SGHNT; CDR2 reads YENEEA. V was pared by 5 bases and J by 4 bases, with 17 bases between. The CDR3 runs to 16 residues. Written as DNA, the CDR3 is TGTGCCAGCAGCACAGAGCCGGGACTCATTAATGAAAAACTGTTTTTT. This sequence encodes CASSTEPGLINEKLFF.

This clone occurred a few times. The gene calls are TRBV19 and TRBJ1-2; possible D gene TRBD1, 6 bases. V was shortened by 6 bases and J by 4 bases, with 12 bases between the two germline ends. The CDR3 covers 13 residues. Looked up from germline, CDR1 is LNHDA and CDR2 is SQIVND (reference sequence). CDR3 sequence reads: CASSTTGFYGYTF. The CDR3, as DNA: TGTGCCAGTAGCACTACAGGGTTCTATGGCTACACCTTC.

V gene TRBV5-1 combines with J gene TRBJ2-5, with 7 bases fitting TRBD2. Losses at the gene ends were 4 bases for V and 2 bases for J; bases not matched to a gene: 11. The length of the CDR3 is 16 residues. The germline V gene has CDR1 SGHRS and CDR2 YFSETQ. The CDR3 spells CASSVSGRRGQETQYF. In DNA form, the CDR3 reads TGCGCCAGCAGCGTTTCGGGACGGCGGGGGCAAGAGACCCAGTACTTC.

V is TRBV6-5 and J is TRBJ1-4; D remains unclear. V was pared by 6 bases and J by 4 bases, with 9 bases between. The CDR3 is 13 residues long. Germline CDR1 reads MNHEY; CDR2 reads SVGAGI. CDR3 sequence (DNA): TGTGCCAGCAGCCCCGCGATTAATGAAAAACTGTTTTTT. Protein sequence: CASSPAINEKLFF.

The rearrangement uses TRBV2 and TRBJ2-6; 7 nucleotides agree with TRBD1. CDR1 and CDR2 from the germline V gene are SNHLY and FYNNEI. V gave up 6 bases and J gave up 0 bases; unmatched junction bases: 8. This CDR3 is 17 amino acids long. The DNA of the CDR3 is TGTGCCAGCAGCGAGGACAGGACCCACTCTGGGGCCAACGTCCTGACTTTC. This translates into CASSEDRTHSGANVLTF.

The J gene is TRBJ2-1, the V gene TRBV7-8, with 9 bases lining up with TRBD2. The germline CDR1 and CDR2 sequences are SGHVS and FQNEAQ. This CDR3 is built from 18 residues. V shed 2 bases, J shed 1 base, and the junction held 9 bases outside the gene matches. CDR3 DNA: TGTGCCAGCAGCTTACGAGAGGTAAGCGGGAGGTCCTACAATGAGCAGTTCTTC. Encoded protein: CASSLREVSGRSYNEQFF.

This chain joins TRBV9 and TRBJ2-1; a possible D gene is TRBD2 (7 bases). CDR1 is SGDLS, CDR2 YYNGEE, per germline. V was cut by 4 bases and J by 1 base, with 12 bases left in between. CDR3 length: 15 amino acids. The CDR3 here is CASSLRGGSYNEQFF. CDR3 nucleotide sequence: TGTGCCAGCAGCCTTAGGGGGGGATCCTACAATGAGCAGTTCTTC.

The chain combines TRBV4-2 with TRBJ2-4; maybe TRBD1 (6 bases). The germline gives CDR1 LGHNA, CDR2 YNFKEQ. The CDR3 extends over 14 amino acids. Trimming shortened V by 0 bases and J by 8 bases, and 11 bases separated the two germline ends. The chain's CDR3 is CASSQEGGGDIQYF. The CDR3 DNA reads TGTGCCAGCAGCCAAGAAGGGGGTGGGGACATTCAGTACTTC.

There are a few counts of this clone. The J gene is TRBJ1-3, the V gene TRBV9; D call uncertain. The CDR3 is 14 amino acids. Looked up from germline, CDR1 is SGDLS and CDR2 is YYNGEE. V lost 2 bases to trimming and J lost 1 base, with 7 bases between them. DNA of the CDR3: TGTGCCAGCAGCGTTGGGCAGTCTGGAAACACCATATATTTT. This codes for CASSVGQSGNTIYF.

In this sample, this clone turned up once. The gene calls are TRBV7-9 and TRBJ2-1; 10 bases align to TRBD2. Germline values: CDR1 SEHNR, CDR2 FQNEAQ (reference sequence). Trimming cost V 1 base and J 7 bases; bases outside gene matches: 4. CDR3 length equals 15 residues. CDR3 DNA sequence: TGTGCCAGCAGCTTAGAACTAGCGGGGAATAATGAGCAGTTCTTC. Amino acid sequence: CASSLELAGNNEQFF.

J is TRBJ2-3 and V is TRBV5-1, with D possibly TRBD2 on 6 matching bases. CDR1 is SGHRS, CDR2 YFSETQ, per germline. There are 15 residues in the CDR3. The V end was cut by 0 bases, the J end by 0 bases, with 8 bases between. CDR3 coding DNA: TGCGCCAGCAGCTTGGAGGAGGGAAGCACAGATACGCAGTATTTT. This codes for CASSLEEGSTDTQYF.

The chain combines TRBV11-2 with TRBJ1-4; D perhaps matches TRBD1 (6 bases). This CDR3 contains 13 residues. Germline assignment: CDR1 SGHAT and CDR2 FQNNGV. The germline V and J ends were trimmed by 1 base and 8 bases, with 8 bases remaining between them. CDR3 nucleotide sequence: TGTGCCAGCAGCTTAGGAGACAGGGAAAAACTGTTTTTT. Translated, it gives CASSLGDREKLFF.

This chain links TRBV7-2 with TRBJ2-7; 7 bases line up with TRBD1. The CDR3 spans 15 residues. Germline CDR1 and CDR2: SGHTA and FQGNSA. V lost 2 bases to trimming and J lost 0 bases; unmatched junction nucleotides: 4. This CDR3 is CASSLPWTGSYEQYF. CDR3 DNA: TGTGCCAGCAGCTTACCCTGGACAGGCTCCTACGAGCAGTACTTC.

This chain links TRBV7-6 with TRBJ2-5; 8 nucleotides agree with TRBD1. V shed 3 bases and J 4 bases; nucleotides not matched to a gene: 10. Germline loops: CDR1 SGHVS, CDR2 FNYEAQ. This CDR3 spans 16 amino acids. The CDR3 sequence: CASSFRPGTGGETQYF. DNA for the CDR3: TGTGCCAGCAGCTTCCGCCCCGGGACAGGCGGAGAGACCCAGTACTTC.

This clone was recorded only once. This chain uses TRBV14 with TRBJ2-3, with D perhaps matching TRBD2 (6 bases). CDR3 size: 16 residues. The germline V and J ends were trimmed by 6 bases and 2 bases, with 18 bases remaining between them. Germline loops: CDR1 SGHDN, CDR2 FVKESK. The chain's CDR3 is CASRPLHSGTTDTQYF. The CDR3 DNA follows: TGTGCCAGCAGGCCACTCCATAGCGGCACCACAGATACGCAGTATTTT.

The rearrangement uses TRBV6-6 and TRBJ2-5, with 11 bases aligning to TRBD2. In germline, CDR1 is MNHNY, CDR2 SVGAGI (reference sequence). CDR3 length equals 16 residues. Trimming took 6 bases from V and 1 from J; bases not matched to a gene: 7. The CDR3 bases are TGTGCCAGCAGCCAGACTAGCGGGAAGATCCAAGAGACCCAGTACTTC. Protein product: CASSQTSGKIQETQYF.

This clone was counted between two and nine times. V usage is TRBV5-4 and J usage is TRBJ2-7; D possibly corresponds to TRBD2 (5 bases). CDR3 length: 12 amino acids. CDR1 and CDR2 (germline): SGHNT, YYREEE (reference sequence). V was trimmed by 6 bases and J by 3 bases, leaving 10 bases between them. In nucleotides, the CDR3 is TGTGCCAGCAACGCCCGGGGCTACGAGCAGTACTTC. This encodes CASNARGYEQYF.